Listed here are 3 T cell receptor beta chains from one sample, sequenced in a study of shared clonotypes between healthy human individuals. TCRdb keeps only in-frame clones here, not all; method: immunoSEQ multiplex PCR. The repertoire holds 1.5 million to 2.5 million clones, about 95% seen once, with less than 1.5% in the top ten. CD8 cells classed as naive were CD45RO-negative and positively selected for CCR7, excluding terminally differentiated effector memory CD45RA+ cells. Sequenced input: naive CD8+ T cells sorted from blood. These receptors were taken from a young man in good health.

The chain employs TRBV5-3 and TRBJ2-7; no reliable D call. TRBV5-3 is an ORF; its function is uncertain. Trimming left V 0 bases short and J 5 bases short, with 3 bases between. The CDR3 consists of 11 residues. DNA of the CDR3: TGTGCCAGAAGCTTGGCCCACGAGCAGTACTTC. Protein product: CARSLAHEQYF.

The chain employs TRBV4-1 and TRBJ2-7; D is ambiguous. This CDR3 has 14 amino acids. Germline assignment: CDR1 MGHRA and CDR2 YSYEKL. Trimming removed 3 bases at V and 6 bases at J, with 15 bases between. CDR3 coding DNA: TGCGCCAGCAGCCAGATGACGGGCTTAGGCGAGCAGTACTTC. Translating gives CASSQMTGLGEQYF.

The J gene is TRBJ2-7, the V gene TRBV27; 8 bases align to TRBD1. The CDR3 loop spans 15 amino acids. Germline V gene data show CDR1 as MNHEY and CDR2 as SMNVEV (reference sequence). The V and J ends lost 0 bases and 5 bases, in that order; junction bases with no gene match: 6. CDR3 nucleotides: TGTGCCAGCAGTTTATCCTCAGGGGGCTTGCACGAGCAGTACTTC. Encoded protein: CASSLSSGGLHEQYF.